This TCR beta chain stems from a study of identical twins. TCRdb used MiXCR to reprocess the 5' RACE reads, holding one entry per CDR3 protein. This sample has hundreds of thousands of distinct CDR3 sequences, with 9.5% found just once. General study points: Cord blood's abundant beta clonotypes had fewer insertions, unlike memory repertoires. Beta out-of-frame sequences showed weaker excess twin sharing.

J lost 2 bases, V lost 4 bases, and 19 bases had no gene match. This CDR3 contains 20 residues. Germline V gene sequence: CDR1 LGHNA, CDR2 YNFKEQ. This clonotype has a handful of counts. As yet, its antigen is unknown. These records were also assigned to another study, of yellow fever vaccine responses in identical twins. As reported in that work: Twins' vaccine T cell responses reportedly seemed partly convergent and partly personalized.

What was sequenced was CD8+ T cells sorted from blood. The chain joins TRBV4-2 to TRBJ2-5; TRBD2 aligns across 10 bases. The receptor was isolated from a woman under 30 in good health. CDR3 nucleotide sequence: TGTGCCAGCAGCCTAAGAGCAAAAGGGCTAGCGGGAGTTTTTCAAGAGACCCAGTACTTC. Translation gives CASSLRAKGLAGVFQETQYF.